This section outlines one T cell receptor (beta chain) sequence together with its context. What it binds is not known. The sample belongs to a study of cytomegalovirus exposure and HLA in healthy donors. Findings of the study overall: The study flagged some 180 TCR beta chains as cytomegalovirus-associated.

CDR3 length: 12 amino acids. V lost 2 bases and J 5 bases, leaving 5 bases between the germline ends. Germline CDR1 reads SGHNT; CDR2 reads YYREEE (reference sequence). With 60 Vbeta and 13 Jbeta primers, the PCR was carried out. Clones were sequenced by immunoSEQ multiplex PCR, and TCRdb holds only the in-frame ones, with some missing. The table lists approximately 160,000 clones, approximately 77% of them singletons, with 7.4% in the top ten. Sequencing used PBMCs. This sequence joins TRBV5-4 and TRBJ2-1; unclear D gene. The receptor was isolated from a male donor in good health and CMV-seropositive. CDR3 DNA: TGTGCCAGCAGCTTATCCGACAATGAGCAGTTCTTC. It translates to CASSLSDNEQFF.